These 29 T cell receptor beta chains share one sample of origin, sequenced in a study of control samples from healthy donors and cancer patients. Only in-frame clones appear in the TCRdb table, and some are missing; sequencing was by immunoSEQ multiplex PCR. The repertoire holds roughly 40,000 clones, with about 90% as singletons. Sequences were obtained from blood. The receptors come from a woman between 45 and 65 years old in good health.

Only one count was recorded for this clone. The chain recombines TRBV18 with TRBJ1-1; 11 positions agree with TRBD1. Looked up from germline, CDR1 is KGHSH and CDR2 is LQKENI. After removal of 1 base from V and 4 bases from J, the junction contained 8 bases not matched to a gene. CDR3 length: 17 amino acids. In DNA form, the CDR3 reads TGTGCCAGCTCACCACTCCTACCGGGACAGGGGGGCACTGAAGCTTTCTTT. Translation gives CASSPLLPGQGGTEAFF.

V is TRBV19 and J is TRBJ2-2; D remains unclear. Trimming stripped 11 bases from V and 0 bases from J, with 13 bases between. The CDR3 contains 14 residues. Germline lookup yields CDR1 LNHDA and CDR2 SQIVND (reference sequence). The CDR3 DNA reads TGTGCCGGAAGGGTACGGTCGAACACCGGGGAGCTGTTTTTT. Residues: CAGRVRSNTGELFF.

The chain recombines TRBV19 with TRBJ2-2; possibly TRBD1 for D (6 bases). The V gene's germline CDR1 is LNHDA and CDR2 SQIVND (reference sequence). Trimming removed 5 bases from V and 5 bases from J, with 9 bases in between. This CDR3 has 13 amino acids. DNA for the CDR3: TGTGCCAGTAGTGGGACATTGACCGGGGAGCTGTTTTTT. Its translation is CASSGTLTGELFF.

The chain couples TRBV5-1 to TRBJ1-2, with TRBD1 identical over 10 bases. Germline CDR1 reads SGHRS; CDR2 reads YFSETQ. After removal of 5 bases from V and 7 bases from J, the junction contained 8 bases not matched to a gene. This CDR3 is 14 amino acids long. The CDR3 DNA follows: TGCGCCAGCAGTCAGGGACAGGGGTGGAGTGGCTACACCTTC. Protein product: CASSQGQGWSGYTF.

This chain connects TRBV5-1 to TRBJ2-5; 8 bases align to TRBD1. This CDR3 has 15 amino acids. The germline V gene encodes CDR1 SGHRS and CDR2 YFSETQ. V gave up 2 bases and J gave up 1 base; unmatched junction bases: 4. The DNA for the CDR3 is TGCGCCAGCAGCTTTGGGCAGGGGGCCCAAGAGACCCAGTACTTC. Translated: CASSFGQGAQETQYF.

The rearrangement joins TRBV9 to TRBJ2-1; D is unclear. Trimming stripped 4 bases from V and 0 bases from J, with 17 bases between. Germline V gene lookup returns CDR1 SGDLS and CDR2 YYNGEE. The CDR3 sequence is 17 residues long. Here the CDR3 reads CASSRNPIPSSYNEQFF. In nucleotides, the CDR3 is TGTGCCAGCAGCCGAAATCCAATCCCAAGCTCCTACAATGAGCAGTTCTTC. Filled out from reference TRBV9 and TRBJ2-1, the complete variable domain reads DSGVTQTPKHLITATGQRVTLRCSPRSGDLSVYWYQQSLDQGLQFLIQYYNGEERAKGNILERFSAQQFPDLHSELNLSSLELGDSALYFCASSRNPIPSSYNEQFFGPGTRLTVL.

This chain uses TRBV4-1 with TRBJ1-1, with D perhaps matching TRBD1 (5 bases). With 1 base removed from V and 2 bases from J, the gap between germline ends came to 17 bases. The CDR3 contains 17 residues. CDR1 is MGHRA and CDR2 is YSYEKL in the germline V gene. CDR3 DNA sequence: TGCGCCAGCAGCCAAGGACAGAGCCTAACTGCAAACACTGAAGCTTTCTTT. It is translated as CASSQGQSLTANTEAFF.

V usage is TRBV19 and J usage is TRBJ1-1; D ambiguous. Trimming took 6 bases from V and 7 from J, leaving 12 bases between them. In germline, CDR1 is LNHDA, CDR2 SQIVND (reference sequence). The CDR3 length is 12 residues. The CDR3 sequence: CASSLGVGEAFF. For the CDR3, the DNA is TGTGCCAGTAGCCTCGGGGTTGGTGAAGCTTTCTTT.

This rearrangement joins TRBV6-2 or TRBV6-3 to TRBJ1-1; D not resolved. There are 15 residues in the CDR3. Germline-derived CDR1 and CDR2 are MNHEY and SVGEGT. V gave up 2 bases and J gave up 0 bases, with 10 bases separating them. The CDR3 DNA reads TGTGCCAGCAGTTACGTGGTGCTTATGAACACTGAAGCTTTCTTT. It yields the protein CASSYVVLMNTEAFF.

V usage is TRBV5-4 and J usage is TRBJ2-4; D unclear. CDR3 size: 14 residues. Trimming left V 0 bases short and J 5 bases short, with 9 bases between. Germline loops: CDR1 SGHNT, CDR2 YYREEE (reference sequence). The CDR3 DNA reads TGTGCCAGCAGCTTGGGGGGTTCCGAAAACATTCAGTACTTC. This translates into CASSLGGSENIQYF.

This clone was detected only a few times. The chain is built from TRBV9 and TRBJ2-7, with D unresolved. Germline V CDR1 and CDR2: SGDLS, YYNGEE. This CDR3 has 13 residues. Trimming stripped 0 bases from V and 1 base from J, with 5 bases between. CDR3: CASSVATSYEQYF. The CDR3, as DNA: TGTGCCAGCAGCGTAGCTACGTCCTACGAGCAGTACTTC.

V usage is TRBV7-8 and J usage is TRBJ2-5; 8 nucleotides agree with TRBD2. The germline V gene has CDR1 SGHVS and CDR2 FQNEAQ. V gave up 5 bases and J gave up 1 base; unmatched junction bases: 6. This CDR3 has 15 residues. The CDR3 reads CASSLGLAPQETQYF. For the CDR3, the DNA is TGTGCCAGCAGCCTAGGACTAGCCCCCCAAGAGACCCAGTACTTC.

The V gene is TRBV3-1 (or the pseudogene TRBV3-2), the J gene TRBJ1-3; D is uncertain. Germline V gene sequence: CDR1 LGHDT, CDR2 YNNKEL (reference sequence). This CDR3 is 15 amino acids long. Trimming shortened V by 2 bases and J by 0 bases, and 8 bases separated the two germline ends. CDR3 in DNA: TGTGCCAGCAGCCAATTAGGAAGCTCTGGAAACACCATATATTTT. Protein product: CASSQLGSSGNTIYF.

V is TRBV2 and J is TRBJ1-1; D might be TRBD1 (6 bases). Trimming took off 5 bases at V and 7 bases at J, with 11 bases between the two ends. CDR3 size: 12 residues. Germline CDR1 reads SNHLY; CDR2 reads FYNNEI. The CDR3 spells CASSRAGDEAFF. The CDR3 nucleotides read TGTGCCAGCAGTAGGGCAGGGGATGAAGCTTTCTTT.

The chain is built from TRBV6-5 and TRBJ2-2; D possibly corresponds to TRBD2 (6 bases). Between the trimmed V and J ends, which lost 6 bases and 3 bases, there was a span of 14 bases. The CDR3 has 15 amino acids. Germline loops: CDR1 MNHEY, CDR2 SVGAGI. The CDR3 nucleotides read TGTGCCAGCAGCTCCCGCGGGGACGACACCGGGGAGCTGTTTTTT. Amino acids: CASSSRGDDTGELFF.

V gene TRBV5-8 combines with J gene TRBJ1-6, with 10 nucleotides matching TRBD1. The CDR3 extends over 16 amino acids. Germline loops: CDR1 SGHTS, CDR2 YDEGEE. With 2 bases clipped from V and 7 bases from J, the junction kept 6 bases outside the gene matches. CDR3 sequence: CASSFQRDRGNSPLHF. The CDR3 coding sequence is TGTGCCAGCAGCTTTCAGCGGGACAGGGGAAATTCACCCCTCCACTTT.

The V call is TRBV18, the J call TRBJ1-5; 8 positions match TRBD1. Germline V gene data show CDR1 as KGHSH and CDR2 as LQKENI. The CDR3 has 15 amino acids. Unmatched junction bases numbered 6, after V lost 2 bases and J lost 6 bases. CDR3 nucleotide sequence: TGTGCCAGCTCACCAGGCCAGGGGGCGGGTCAGCCCCAGCATTTT. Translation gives CASSPGQGAGQPQHF. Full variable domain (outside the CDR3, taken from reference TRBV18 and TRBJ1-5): NAGVMQNPRHLVRRRGQEARLRCSPMKGHSHVYWYRQLPEEGLKFMVYLQKENIIDESGMPKERFSAEFPKEGPSILRIQQVVRGDSAAYFCASSPGQGAGQPQHFGDGTRLSIL.

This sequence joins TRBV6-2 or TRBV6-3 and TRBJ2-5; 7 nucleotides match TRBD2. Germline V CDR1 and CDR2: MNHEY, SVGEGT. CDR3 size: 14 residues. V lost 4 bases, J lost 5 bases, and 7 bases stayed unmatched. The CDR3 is CASSWGGVVETQYF. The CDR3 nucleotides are TGTGCCAGCAGTTGGGGGGGTGTCGTCGAGACCCAGTACTTC.

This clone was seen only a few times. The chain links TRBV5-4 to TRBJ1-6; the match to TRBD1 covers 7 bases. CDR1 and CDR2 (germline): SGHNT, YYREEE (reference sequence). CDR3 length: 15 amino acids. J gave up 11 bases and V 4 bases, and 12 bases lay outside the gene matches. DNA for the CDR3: TGTGCCAGCAGCAGTAGGGACAGCCTCGTTGCACCCCTCCACTTT. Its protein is CASSSRDSLVAPLHF.

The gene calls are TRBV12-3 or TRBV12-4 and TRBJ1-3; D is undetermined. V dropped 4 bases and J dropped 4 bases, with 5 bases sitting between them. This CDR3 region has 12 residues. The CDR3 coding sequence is TGTGCCAGCAGTTCGGACGGAAACACCATATATTTT. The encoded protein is CASSSDGNTIYF.

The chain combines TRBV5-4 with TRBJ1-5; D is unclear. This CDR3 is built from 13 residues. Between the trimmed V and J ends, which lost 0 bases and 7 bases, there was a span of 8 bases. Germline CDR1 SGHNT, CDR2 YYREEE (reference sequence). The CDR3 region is CASSLGPGQPQHF. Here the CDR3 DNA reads TGTGCCAGCAGCTTGGGTCCGGGACAGCCCCAGCATTTT.

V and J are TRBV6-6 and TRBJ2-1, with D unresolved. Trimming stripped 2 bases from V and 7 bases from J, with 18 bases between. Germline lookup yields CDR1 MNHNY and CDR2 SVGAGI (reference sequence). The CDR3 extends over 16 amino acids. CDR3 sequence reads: CASSYLLGIAKNEQFF. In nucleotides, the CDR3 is TGTGCCAGCAGTTACCTGCTTGGTATAGCAAAGAATGAGCAGTTCTTC.

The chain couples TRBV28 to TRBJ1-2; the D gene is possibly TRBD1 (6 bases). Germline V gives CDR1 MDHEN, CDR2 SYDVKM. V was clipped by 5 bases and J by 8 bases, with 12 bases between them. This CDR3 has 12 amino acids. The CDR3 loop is CASSLTGYGYTF. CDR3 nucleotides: TGTGCCAGCAGTCTTACAGGGTACGGCTACACCTTC.

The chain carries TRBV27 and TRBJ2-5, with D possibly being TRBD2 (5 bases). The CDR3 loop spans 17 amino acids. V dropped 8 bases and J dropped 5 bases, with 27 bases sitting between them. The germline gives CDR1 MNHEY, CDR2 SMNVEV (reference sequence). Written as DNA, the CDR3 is TGTGCCAGCTGCCAATTAGCGTCTGCGGTAGTCAGGGAGACCCAGTACTTC. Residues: CASCQLASAVVRETQYF.

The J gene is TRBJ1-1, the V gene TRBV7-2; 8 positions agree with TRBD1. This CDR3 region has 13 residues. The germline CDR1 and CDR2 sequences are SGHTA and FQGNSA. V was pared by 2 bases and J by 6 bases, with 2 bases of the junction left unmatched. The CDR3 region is CASSLQGASEAFF. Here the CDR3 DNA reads TGTGCCAGCAGCTTACAGGGGGCGTCTGAAGCTTTCTTT.

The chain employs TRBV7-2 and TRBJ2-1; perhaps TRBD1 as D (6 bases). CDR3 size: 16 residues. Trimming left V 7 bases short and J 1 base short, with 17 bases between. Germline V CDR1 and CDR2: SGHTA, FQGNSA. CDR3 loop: CASTPRQGWSYNEQFF. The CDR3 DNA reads TGTGCCAGCACCCCACGGCAGGGGTGGTCCTACAATGAGCAGTTCTTC. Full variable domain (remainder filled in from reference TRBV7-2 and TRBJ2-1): GAGVSQSPSNKVTEKGKDVELRCDPISGHTALYWYRQSLGQGLEFLIYFQGNSAPDKSGLPSDRFSAERTGGSVSTLTIQRTQQEDSAVYLCASTPRQGWSYNEQFFGPGTRLTVL.

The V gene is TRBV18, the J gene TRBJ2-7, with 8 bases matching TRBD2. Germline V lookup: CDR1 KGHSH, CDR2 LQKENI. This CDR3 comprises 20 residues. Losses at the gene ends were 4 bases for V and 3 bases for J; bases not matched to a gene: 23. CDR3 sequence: CASSRKTVGNSGGADYEQYF. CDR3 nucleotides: TGTGCCAGCTCACGGAAAACAGTTGGGAATTCGGGAGGGGCGGACTACGAGCAGTACTTC.

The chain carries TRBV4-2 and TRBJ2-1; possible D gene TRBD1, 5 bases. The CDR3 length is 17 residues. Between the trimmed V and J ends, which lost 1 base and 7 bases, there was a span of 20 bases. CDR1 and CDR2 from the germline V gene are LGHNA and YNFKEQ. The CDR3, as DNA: TGTGCCAGCAGCCAAGGCCGTCTACAGGTGGGGAAGAATGAGCAGTTCTTC. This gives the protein CASSQGRLQVGKNEQFF.

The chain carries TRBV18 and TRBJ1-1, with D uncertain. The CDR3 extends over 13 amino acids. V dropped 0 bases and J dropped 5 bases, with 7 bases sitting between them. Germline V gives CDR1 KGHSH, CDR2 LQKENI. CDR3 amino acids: CASSPPGETEAFF. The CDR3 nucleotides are TGTGCCAGCTCACCACCTGGGGAAACTGAAGCTTTCTTT.